The next 18 T cell receptor beta chains were all read from a single sample in a study of regulatory T cells in long-lasting Graves disease. Stated time point: persistent/refractory GD, antithyroid drugs over 5 years with positive TRAb. The TCR library was made from RNA that had been extracted from PBMCs in TRIzol. Investigators prepared the TCR beta libraries by applying iRepertoire HTBI primers and Arm-PCR of CDR3 regions. TCRdb reprocessed the multiplex PCR reads via MiXCR and lists one record per CDR3 protein. The table has approximately 690,000 distinct CDR3 sequences, 25% to 35% seen once. The sequencing used peripheral blood mononuclear cells (PBMCs), collected when the disease was refractory, from a patient treated with antithyroid drugs. These receptors all stem from a female donor with Graves disease.

This clonotype was seen only a few times. The chain carries TRBV6-2 or TRBV6-3 and TRBJ2-7; D is perhaps TRBD1 or TRBD2 (5 bases each). The CDR3 is made up of 14 amino acids. The V and J ends lost 0 bases and 10 bases respectively, with 16 bases between them. Germline loops: CDR1 MNHEY, CDR2 SVGEGT. The CDR3, as DNA: TGTGCCAGCAGTTACTCGAAGAGGGACCATTCCCAGTACTTC. Protein product: CASSYSKRDHSQYF.

CDR3 region: CASSYSGTGGGGYTF. Here the CDR3 DNA reads TGTGCCAGCAGTTACTCCGGGACAGGGGGTGGTGGCTACACCTTC. The rearrangement joins TRBV6-5 to TRBJ1-2; 11 nucleotides line up with TRBD1. Germline lookup yields CDR1 MNHEY and CDR2 SVGAGI. Trimming removed 0 bases from V and 7 bases from J; junction bases left unmatched: 4. This CDR3 has 15 amino acids.

The chain combines TRBV12-3 or TRBV12-4 with TRBJ1-5; tentatively, D is TRBD1 (5 bases). The CDR3 sequence is 16 residues long. Trimming stripped 8 bases from V and 2 bases from J, with 19 bases between. The CDR3 loop is CASALGGGAGNQPQHF. The CDR3, as DNA: TGTGCCAGCGCCCTCGGGGGGGGAGCTGGCAATCAGCCCCAGCATTTT.

The chain recombines TRBV20-1 with TRBJ1-5, with 7 bases fitting TRBD1. V was clipped by 2 bases and J by 4 bases; unmatched bases: 11. This CDR3 is 16 amino acids long. Germline V gene lookup returns CDR1 DFQATT and CDR2 SNEGSKA (reference sequence). CDR3: CSARYGLTGLNQPQHF. The CDR3 nucleotides are TGCAGTGCTAGATATGGGCTGACAGGGCTAAATCAGCCCCAGCATTTT.

V gene TRBV11-2 combines with J gene TRBJ1-1; 10 positions match TRBD1. V shed 5 bases, J shed 3 bases, and the junction held 9 bases outside the gene matches. Germline CDR1 reads SGHAT; CDR2 reads FQNNGV. There are 16 residues in the CDR3. The CDR3 DNA reads as TGTGCCAGCAGCCGACTTGGGACAGGGGAGTACACTGAAGCTTTCTTT. It yields the protein CASSRLGTGEYTEAFF. Full variable domain (remainder filled in from reference TRBV11-2 and TRBJ1-1): EAGVAQSPRYKIIEKRQSVAFWCNPISGHATLYWYQQILGQGPKLLIQFQNNGVVDDSQLPKDRFSAERLKGVDSTLKIQPAKLEDSAVYLCASSRLGTGEYTEAFFGQGTRLTVV.

The CDR3 DNA reads as TGTGCCAGCAGTTACTATCCAGGGGGGATGAACACTGAAGCTTTCTTT. It yields the protein CASSYYPGGMNTEAFF. The chain couples TRBV6-1 to TRBJ1-1, with 7 bases lining up with TRBD1. CDR1 is MNHNS and CDR2 is SASEGT in the germline V gene. V lost 5 bases to trimming and J lost 0 bases; unmatched junction nucleotides: 9. The CDR3 contains 16 residues.

This chain joins TRBV19 and TRBJ1-5; D ambiguous. CDR1 and CDR2 from the germline V gene are LNHDA and SQIVND (reference sequence). This CDR3 spans 16 amino acids. Deletions cut 6 bases from V and 4 bases from J, with 19 bases between. CDR3 sequence reads: CASSKRVKDENQPQHF. The CDR3 nucleotides read TGTGCCAGTAGCAAAAGGGTGAAGGACGAGAATCAGCCCCAGCATTTT.

This clonotype was seen at least ten times. J is TRBJ1-2 and V is TRBV12-3 or TRBV12-4; the D is unclear. The germline V and J ends were trimmed by 1 base and 4 bases, with 7 bases remaining between them. This CDR3 is 13 amino acids long. CDR3 loop: CASSLGGTYGYTF. The CDR3 DNA reads as TGTGCCAGCAGTTTAGGGGGTACCTATGGCTACACCTTC.

The gene calls are TRBV15 and TRBJ1-4, with 9 bases matching TRBD1. This CDR3 has 15 amino acids. CDR1 is LNHNV and CDR2 is YYDKDF in the germline V gene (reference sequence). Losses at the gene ends were 0 bases for V and 6 bases for J; bases not matched to a gene: 2. The CDR3 spells CATSREGQGYEKLFF. CDR3 DNA sequence: TGTGCCACCAGCAGAGAGGGACAGGGATATGAAAAACTGTTTTTT.

This chain links TRBV5-1 with TRBJ1-6; maybe TRBD1 (5 bases). The V gene's germline CDR1 is SGHRS and CDR2 YFSETQ. Trimming stripped 1 base from V and 5 bases from J, with 16 bases between. The CDR3 covers 17 residues. In DNA, the CDR3 is TGCGCCAGCAGCTTGAGCCCGCGTGGGGCCGATAATTCACCCCTCCACTTT. Amino acid sequence: CASSLSPRGADNSPLHF. Full variable domain (remainder filled in from reference TRBV5-1 and TRBJ1-6): KAGVTQTPRYLIKTRGQQVTLSCSPISGHRSVSWYQQTPGQGLQFLFEYFSETQRNKGNFPGRFSGRQFSNSRSEMNVSTLELGDSALYLCASSLSPRGADNSPLHFGNGTRLTVT.

The chain is built from TRBV20-1 and TRBJ2-7; 13 bases fit TRBD2. The germline V gene encodes CDR1 DFQATT and CDR2 SNEGSKA (reference sequence). This CDR3 comprises 15 residues. J was trimmed by 8 bases and V by 4 bases; bases with no gene match: 11. This chain's CDR3 is CSAIIGLAGVFKQYF. The CDR3 DNA reads as TGCAGTGCTATTATAGGACTAGCGGGAGTATTCAAGCAGTACTTC.

The V gene is TRBV29-1, the J gene TRBJ1-4, with a possible D match to TRBD1 (6 bases). The germline CDR1 and CDR2 sequences are SQVTM and ANQGSEA. V was clipped by 4 bases and J by 1 base, with 10 bases between them. This CDR3 has 14 amino acids. The CDR3 DNA sequence: TGCAGCGTTGGACAGGACGAAACTAATGAAAAACTGTTTTTT. Encoded protein: CSVGQDETNEKLFF.

This clonotype was counted a few times. The rearrangement joins TRBV12-3 or TRBV12-4 to TRBJ2-1; TRBD2 matches 10 bases. The trim removed 6 bases at V and 4 bases at J, leaving 6 bases unmatched. The CDR3 sequence is 15 residues long. The CDR3 loop reads CASSPLAGSYNEQFF. The CDR3 DNA reads TGTGCCAGCAGCCCACTAGCGGGGTCTTACAATGAGCAGTTCTTC.

The genes are TRBV12-3 or TRBV12-4 and TRBJ2-3; 8 bases agree with TRBD2. The V segment lost 5 bases and the J segment 5 bases; nucleotides outside the gene matches: 21. The CDR3 sequence is 19 residues long. CDR3 region: CASSLHDWREEGGKDTQYF. The CDR3 DNA reads as TGTGCCAGCAGTCTCCATGACTGGCGGGAGGAGGGGGGCAAAGATACGCAGTATTTT.

V gene TRBV28 combines with J gene TRBJ2-7, with TRBD2 as a possible D gene (5 bases). The CDR3 is 14 residues long. Trimming stripped 6 bases from V and 4 bases from J, with 16 bases between. Germline-derived CDR1 and CDR2 are MDHEN and SYDVKM. CDR3 sequence (DNA): TGTGCCAGCAGATTCGGAGGCCACGGATACGAGCAGTACTTC. This gives the protein CASRFGGHGYEQYF. The whole variable domain, filled in from reference TRBV28 and TRBJ2-7, reads DVKVTQSSRYLVKRTGEKVFLECVQDMDHENMFWYRQDPGLGLRLIYFSYDVKMKEKGDIPEGYSVSREKKERFSLILESASTNQTSMYLCASRFGGHGYEQYFGPGTRLTVT.

J is TRBJ1-2 and V is TRBV29-1, with D maybe TRBD1 (6 bases). CDR3 size: 11 residues. Germline assignment: CDR1 SQVTM and CDR2 ANQGSEA. The V end was cut by 5 bases, the J end by 7 bases, with 11 bases between. CDR3 DNA sequence: TGCAGCGTTAACAGGGATCTTGGCTACACCTTC. Translation gives CSVNRDLGYTF.

In this sample, this clonotype turned up a few times. The rearrangement links TRBV6-1 to TRBJ1-3; D gene uncertain. Between the trimmed V and J ends, which lost 6 bases and 1 base, there was a span of 10 bases. The germline gives CDR1 MNHNS, CDR2 SASEGT. The CDR3 extends over 14 amino acids. For the CDR3, the DNA is TGTGCCAGCAGGGGGTCAAGGTCTGGAAACACCATATATTTT. This gives the protein CASRGSRSGNTIYF.

This clonotype was recorded a few times. The CDR3 DNA follows: TGCAGCGTTGAACGGCGGGGTGATATTACAGGGTCGGATGGCTACACCTTC. This codes for CSVERRGDITGSDGYTF. This chain links TRBV29-1 with TRBJ1-2; D is possibly TRBD1 (6 bases). V dropped 2 bases and J dropped 6 bases, with 25 bases sitting between them. The germline V gene has CDR1 SQVTM and CDR2 ANQGSEA. The CDR3 consists of 17 residues.